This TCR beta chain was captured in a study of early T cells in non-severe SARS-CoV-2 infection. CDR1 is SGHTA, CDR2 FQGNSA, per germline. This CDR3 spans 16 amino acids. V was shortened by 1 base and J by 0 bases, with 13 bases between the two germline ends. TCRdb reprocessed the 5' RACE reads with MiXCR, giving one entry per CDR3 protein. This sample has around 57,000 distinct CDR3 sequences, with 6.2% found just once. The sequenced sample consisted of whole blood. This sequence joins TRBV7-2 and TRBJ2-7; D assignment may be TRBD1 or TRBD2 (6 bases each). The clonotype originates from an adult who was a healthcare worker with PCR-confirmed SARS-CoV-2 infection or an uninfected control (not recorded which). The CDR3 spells CASSLVGGLSSYEQYF. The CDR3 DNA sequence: TGTGCCAGCAGCTTAGTGGGGGGCCTGAGCTCCTACGAGCAGTACTTC.